This T cell receptor (beta chain) came from a study of blood T cell repertoires in COVID-19. Whole-study context: Sites across the United States, Italy and Spain contributed samples from acute and convalescent COVID-19. Sources were T cells, B-cell-depleted T cells, or PBMCs; the material itself was cDNA or gDNA.

Original methodology: By means of reference gene primer amplification, nucleated cell counts were estimated. Data came from immunoSEQ multiplex PCR; TCRdb stores just in-frame clones and leaves some out. V and J calls and clone size are copied from that table; D and trimming were computed from the DNA. Here the sample spans tens of thousands of clones, about four fifths being singletons. This CDR3 has 20 amino acids. The V segment lost 3 bases and the J segment 2 bases; nucleotides outside the gene matches: 19. In germline, CDR1 is MNHEY, CDR2 SMNVEV (reference sequence). The chain couples TRBV27 to TRBJ1-2, with TRBD1 identical over 9 bases. The sequencing input was peripheral blood. This clonotype originated in a woman aged 70-85 years with acute or convalescent COVID-19. The CDR3 coding sequence is TGTGCCAGCAGTTTGCCCTCCGGACAGGGGTGGCCGCAACCGAACTATGGCTACACCTTC. It yields the protein CASSLPSGQGWPQPNYGYTF.